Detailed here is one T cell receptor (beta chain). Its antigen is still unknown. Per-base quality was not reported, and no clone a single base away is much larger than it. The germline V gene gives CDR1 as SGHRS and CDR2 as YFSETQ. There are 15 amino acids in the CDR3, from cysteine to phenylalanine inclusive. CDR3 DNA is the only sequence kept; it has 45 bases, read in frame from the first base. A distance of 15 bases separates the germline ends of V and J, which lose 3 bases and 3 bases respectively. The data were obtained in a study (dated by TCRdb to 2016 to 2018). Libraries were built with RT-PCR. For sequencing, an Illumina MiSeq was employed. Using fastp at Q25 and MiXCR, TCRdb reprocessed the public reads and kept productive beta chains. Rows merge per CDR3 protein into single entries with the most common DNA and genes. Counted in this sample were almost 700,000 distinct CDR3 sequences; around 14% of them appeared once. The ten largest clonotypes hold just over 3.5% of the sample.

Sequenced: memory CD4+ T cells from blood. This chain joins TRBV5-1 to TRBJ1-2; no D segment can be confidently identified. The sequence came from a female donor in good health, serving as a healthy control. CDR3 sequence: CASSSGEVRYYGYTF. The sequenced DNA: TGCGCCAGCAGCTCCGGGGAGGTTCGTTACTATGGCTACACCTTC.